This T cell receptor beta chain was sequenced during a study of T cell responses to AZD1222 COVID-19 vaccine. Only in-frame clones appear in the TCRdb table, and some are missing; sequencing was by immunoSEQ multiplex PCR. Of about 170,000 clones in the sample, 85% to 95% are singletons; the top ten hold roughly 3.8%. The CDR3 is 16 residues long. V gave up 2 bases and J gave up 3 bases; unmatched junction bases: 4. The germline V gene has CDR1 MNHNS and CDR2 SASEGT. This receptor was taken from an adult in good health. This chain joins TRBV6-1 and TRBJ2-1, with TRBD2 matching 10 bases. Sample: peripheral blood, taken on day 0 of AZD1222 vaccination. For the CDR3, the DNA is TGTGCCAGCAGTGAATACACTAGCGGGAACTACAATGAGCAGTTCTTC. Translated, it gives CASSEYTSGNYNEQFF.